The present T cell receptor beta chain was sequenced within a study of T cells in localized non-small cell lung cancer (dated by TCRdb to the early 2020s). Concerning the study at large: The study examined T cell repertoires in under 300 patients with early-stage NSCLC and compared tumors with uninvolved tumor-adjacent lungs. Of the NSCLC patients, 129 were male and about 97 were female, and the mean age was around 70 years. The cohort consisted of around 250 treatment-naive NSCLC patients whose localized lung tumors had been resected. What the authors observed across the whole study: Of the top 100 tumor clones, a median of about 53 were detected in paired uninvolved adjacent lung; 28 were also among that lung's top 100. Uninvolved tumor-adjacent lung showed the highest T cell clonality, higher than tumor, which suggests more focused antigenic responses in the adjacent lung. Because of the exploratory design, TCR variables were selected using unadjusted p-values without false-discovery rate correction. Higher T cell density in blood was associated with longer overall survival, whereas higher clonality in adjacent lung was associated with shorter survival. Multi-region tumor sequencing was not performed, so intratumor heterogeneity could not be excluded.

A single count supports this clone. Its antigen target is currently unknown. No much larger clone exists at a distance of one base, and base qualities are not known. At diagnosis, peripheral blood, uninvolved tumor-adjacent lung and tumor were collected and stored as a combination of fresh-frozen and FFPE material. For TCR repertoire profiling, blood samples were analyzed as peripheral blood mononuclear cells. A distance of 13 bases separates the germline ends of V and J, which lose 7 bases and 0 bases respectively. The CDR3 runs 14 residues from the cysteine to the phenylalanine. The only DNA kept is the CDR3, 42 bases in frame from the first base. In the germline V gene (reference sequence), CDR1 corresponds to MNHEY and CDR2 to SMNVEV. TCR beta CDR3 regions were sequenced from DNA using the immunoSEQ Assay. Regarding the original processing steps: To compute T cell density, TCR beta template counts were normalized to usable DNA, which was estimated by amplifying housekeeping genes. The preseqR package was used to estimate richness by extrapolating to 400,000 templates for PBMC samples and to 120,000 templates for tissue samples. Clonality was taken to be one minus Pielou's evenness. Differential abundance testing on productive amino-acid clonotypes, with a minimum total count of 5 and an alpha of 0.1, was used to identify tissue-enriched TCRs. The Jaccard Index and the Morisita Overlap Index were used to measure how much the repertoires overlapped between compartments. TCR beta CDR3s were clustered by GLIPH together with public tetramer-defined viral CDR3s, and at least three viral sequences plus V-gene enrichment were required for viral motifs. This is the immuneACCESS table as TCRdb keeps it, with only in-frame sequences that have V and J called. A part of the clones is gone; compared with another copy, unresolved V genes explain less than half, and the rest is unexplained. That table gives V, J and clone size, and the DNA gave D and trimming. Across this sample there are around 21,000 clones, with 83% seen only once. The ten largest make up 4.5% to 5.5% of the sample.

This clonotype was sampled from a man aged 40 to 70 with stage I lung adenocarcinoma. The specimen comprised peripheral blood, sampled before any cancer treatment. The receptor chain draws on TRBV27 and TRBJ2-7; a confident D gene designation cannot be given. CDR3 region: CASKDGQLSYEQYF. The DNA sequence is as follows: TGTGCCAGCAAGGACGGGCAGCTCTCCTACGAGCAGTACTTC.